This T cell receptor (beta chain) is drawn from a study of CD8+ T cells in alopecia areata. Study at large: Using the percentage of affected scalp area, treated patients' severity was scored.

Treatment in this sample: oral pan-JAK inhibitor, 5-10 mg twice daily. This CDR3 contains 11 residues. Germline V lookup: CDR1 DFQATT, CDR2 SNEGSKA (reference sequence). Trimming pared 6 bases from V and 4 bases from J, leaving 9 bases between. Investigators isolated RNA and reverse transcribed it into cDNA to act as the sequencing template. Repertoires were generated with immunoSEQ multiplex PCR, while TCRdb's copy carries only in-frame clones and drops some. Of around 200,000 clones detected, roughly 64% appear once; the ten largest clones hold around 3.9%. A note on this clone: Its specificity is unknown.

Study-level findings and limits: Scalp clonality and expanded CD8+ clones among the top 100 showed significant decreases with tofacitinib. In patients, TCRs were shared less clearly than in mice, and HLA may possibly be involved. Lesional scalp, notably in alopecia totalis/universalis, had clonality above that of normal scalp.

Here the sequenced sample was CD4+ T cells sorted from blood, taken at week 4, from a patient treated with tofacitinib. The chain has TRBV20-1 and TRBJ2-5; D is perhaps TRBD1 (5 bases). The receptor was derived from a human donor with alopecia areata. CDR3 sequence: CSAGVGETQYF. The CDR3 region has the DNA TGCAGTGCAGGGGTTGGAGAGACCCAGTACTTC.